Below, 9 T cell receptor beta chains from the same sample are listed, as sequenced in a study of blood T cell repertoires in COVID-19. Generated by immunoSEQ multiplex PCR, the TCRdb table keeps only in-frame clones and is missing some. The table lists about 160,000 clones, around 90% of them singletons, with approximately 3.8% in the top ten. The sequenced sample consisted of PBMCs or T cells enriched from blood (not recorded which). These receptors were collected from a woman between 40 and 50 years old who had been exposed to COVID-19.

The chain recombines TRBV5-1 with TRBJ2-3; D might be TRBD1 (5 bases). Germline CDR1 reads SGHRS; CDR2 reads YFSETQ. The CDR3 spans 13 residues. Trimming left V 4 bases short and J 5 bases short, with 11 bases between. As DNA, the CDR3 is TGCGCCAGCAGCCAATGGGGCGGAGATACGCAGTATTTT. This encodes CASSQWGGDTQYF.

This clone was detected a few times. The chain employs TRBV3-1 (or the pseudogene TRBV3-2) and TRBJ2-1, with D perhaps matching TRBD2 (5 bases). CDR1 and CDR2 from the germline V gene are LGHDT and YNNKEL (reference sequence). With 0 bases removed from V and 8 bases from J, the gap between germline ends came to 11 bases. The CDR3 has 14 amino acids. The CDR3 reads CASSQDPTSYEQFF. The CDR3 DNA follows: TGTGCCAGCAGCCAAGACCCAACTAGTTATGAGCAGTTCTTC.

J is TRBJ1-1 and V is TRBV11-1, with 7 nucleotides matching TRBD1. Looked up from germline, CDR1 is SGHAT and CDR2 is FQDESV (reference sequence). The CDR3 is made up of 14 amino acids. V was pared by 5 bases and J by 4 bases, with 7 bases of the junction left unmatched. CDR3 sequence: CASSADRAATEAFF. DNA for the CDR3: TGTGCCAGCAGCGCCGACAGGGCGGCCACTGAAGCTTTCTTT.

CDR3 DNA: TGTGCCAGTACGCCAGGCAACTACAATGAGCAGTTCTTC. Translating gives CASTPGNYNEQFF. The chain carries TRBV28 and TRBJ2-1; no firm D call. The CDR3 sequence is 13 residues long. Germline assignment: CDR1 MDHEN and CDR2 SYDVKM. V dropped 9 bases and J dropped 3 bases, with 12 bases sitting between them.

The chain employs TRBV23-1 and TRBJ1-2, with 12 bases fitting TRBD1. TRBV23-1 is an ORF, with its function uncertain. V lost 7 bases and J lost 8; bases outside the gene matches: 8. This CDR3 is 14 amino acids long. CDR3 nucleotides: TGCGCCAGCAACGCGGGACAGGGGGCGTACGGCTACACCTTC. Its translation: CASNAGQGAYGYTF.

V and J are TRBV6-5 and TRBJ1-5, with 10 bases identical to TRBD1. The CDR3 has 14 residues. In germline, CDR1 is MNHEY, CDR2 SVGAGI. Trimming removed 6 bases from V and 8 bases from J; junction bases left unmatched: 7. The DNA for the CDR3 is TGTGCCAGCAGGTCGGGACAGGGGAAGAAGCCCCAGCATTTT. Translated, it gives CASRSGQGKKPQHF.

V usage is TRBV15 and J usage is TRBJ1-6, with TRBD1 identical over 10 bases. Germline CDR1 and CDR2: LNHNV and YYDKDF (reference sequence). The ends lost 0 bases at V and 8 bases at J; junction bases unmatched: 7. This CDR3 is 17 amino acids long. The CDR3 sequence: CATSRDSTGGRHSPLHF. The CDR3 bases are TGTGCCACCAGCAGAGATTCGACAGGGGGCAGGCATTCACCCCTCCACTTT.

This chain uses TRBV29-1 with TRBJ1-2, with 7 bases identical to TRBD1. CDR3 length: 14 amino acids. CDR1 is SQVTM, CDR2 ANQGSEA, per germline. The J segment lost 4 bases and the V segment lost 6 bases, leaving 11 bases of the junction unmatched. The CDR3, as DNA: TGCAGCGTACAGGGGTACGGCCTGACCTATGGCTACACCTTC. Its protein is CSVQGYGLTYGYTF.

Ten or more counts support this clone. V usage is TRBV7-9 and J usage is TRBJ2-7, with a weak D call TRBD2 (6 bases). This CDR3 is built from 12 residues. The V gene's germline CDR1 is SEHNR and CDR2 FQNEAQ (reference sequence). With 3 bases removed from V and 4 bases from J, the gap between germline ends came to 7 bases. The CDR3: CASSFGRYEQYF. Written as DNA, the CDR3 is TGTGCCAGCAGCTTCGGGAGATACGAGCAGTACTTC. The complete variable domain, with remaining parts taken from reference TRBV7-9 and TRBJ2-7, reads DTGVSQNPRHKITKRGQNVTFRCDPISEHNRLYWYRQTLGQGPEFLTYFQNEAQLEKSRLLSDRFSAERPKGSFSTLEIQRTEQGDSAMYLCASSFGRYEQYFGPGTRLTVT.